This TCR beta chain was documented in a study of neurological immune-mediated disorders. On this clonotype: Its antigen is not known.

Study findings and constraints: Because no CDR3 amino acid sequences were shared across subjects by expanded clones, private repertoires were suggested in all groups.

Germline loops: CDR1 MNHEY, CDR2 SVGAGI. V gave up 8 bases and J gave up 6 bases, with 10 bases separating them. The length of the CDR3 is 11 residues. The authors produced cDNA by 5'RACE using 10-nucleotide random UMIs. TCRdb re-derived calls from the 5' RACE reads in MiXCR, one entry per CDR3 protein. The sample has 40,000 to 55,000 distinct CDR3 sequences; over 9% are singletons. This clonotype originated in a woman between 35 and 50 years old with HTLV-1-associated myelopathy (HAM/TSP). The V gene is TRBV6-5, the J gene TRBJ1-1; D is undetermined. Material for sequencing was PBMCs. CDR3 nucleotides: TGTGCCAGCTGCTCACCGGCTGAAGCTTTCTTT. Translation: CASCSPAEAFF.